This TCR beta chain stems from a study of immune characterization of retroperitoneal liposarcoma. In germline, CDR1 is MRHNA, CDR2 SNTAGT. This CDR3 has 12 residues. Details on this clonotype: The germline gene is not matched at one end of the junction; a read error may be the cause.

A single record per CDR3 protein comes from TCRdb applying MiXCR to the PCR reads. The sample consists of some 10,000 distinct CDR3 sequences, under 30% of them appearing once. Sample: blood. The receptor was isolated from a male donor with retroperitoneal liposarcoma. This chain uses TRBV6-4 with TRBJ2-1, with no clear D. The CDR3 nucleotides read TGTGCCAGAAGTGATGATGGGGATGAGCAGTTATTC. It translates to CARSDDGDEQLF.